The present T cell receptor (beta chain) was sequenced within a study of blood T cell repertoires in COVID-19. Study at large: From the United States, Italy and Spain came samples of acute and convalescent COVID-19.

Measured with immunoSEQ multiplex PCR; TCRdb has only the in-frame clones, and not every one. This table has about 140,000 clones, under 85% appearing once. The CDR3 is made up of 13 amino acids. The V gene's germline CDR1 is KGHDR and CDR2 SFDVKD. Trimming took 4 bases from V and 5 from J; bases not matched to a gene: 3. The source is a human donor in a cohort sampled during active COVID-19. Material: peripheral blood. This chain links TRBV24-1 with TRBJ1-2, with 7 bases aligning to TRBD1. The CDR3 here is CATSEGTAYGYTF. CDR3 nucleotide sequence: TGTGCCACCAGTGAAGGGACAGCATATGGCTACACCTTC.